Shown below are 20 T cell receptor beta chains from a single sample sequenced in a study of blood T cell repertoires in COVID-19 (TCRdb year 2020). Library construction relied on the immunoSEQ multiplex PCR assay. Here the immuneACCESS table is served through TCRdb, limited to in-frame sequences with V and J called. Missing clones are a known gap in these copies; in checked studies unresolved V genes cover under half, and the rest lacks a known reason. The sample table shows 200,000 to 250,000 clones, and about 90% are seen once. The ten largest clonotypes hold approximately 1.2% of the sample. The specimen was peripheral blood. These receptors were taken from a young man with acute or convalescent COVID-19.

V gene TRBV30 combines with J gene TRBJ1-6; D is undetermined. Per germline, CDR1 GTSNPN and CDR2 SVGIG (reference sequence). This CDR3 has 15 residues. V lost 2 bases and J 7 bases, leaving 15 bases between the germline ends. The DNA of the CDR3 is TGTGCCTGGAGTAACGGTGTTACGGTGAATTCACCCCTCCACTTT. It specifies CAWSNGVTVNSPLHF.

The V and J genes are TRBV3-1 (or the pseudogene TRBV3-2) and TRBJ1-6, with a possible D match to TRBD1 (5 bases). CDR1 and CDR2 from the germline V gene are LGHDT and YNNKEL (reference sequence). The CDR3 spans 15 residues. Trimming pared 3 bases from V and 6 bases from J, leaving 12 bases between. Here the CDR3 DNA reads TGTGCCAGCAGCCACGATTACAGGAGTAATTCACCCCTCCACTTT. Translated: CASSHDYRSNSPLHF.

J is TRBJ2-7 and V is TRBV30, with D hard to call. This CDR3 spans 12 amino acids. V was trimmed by 1 base and J by 1 base, leaving 5 bases between them. The germline gives CDR1 GTSNPN, CDR2 SVGIG (reference sequence). This CDR3 is CAWSARSYEQYF. The DNA of the CDR3 is TGTGCCTGGAGTGCCAGGTCCTACGAGCAGTACTTC.

V and J are TRBV12-2 and TRBJ2-1; TRBD1, the table's D call, was not compared with the DNA. TRBV12-2 is a recognized pseudogene. There are 14 residues in the CDR3. CDR3 sequence: CASRWWTGRNEQFF. Written as DNA, the CDR3 is TGTGCAAGTCGCTGGTGGACAGGGCGCAATGAGCAGTTCTTC.

The gene calls are TRBV6-5 and TRBJ2-1, with D possibly being TRBD1 (6 bases). Germline assignment: CDR1 MNHEY and CDR2 SVGAGI. This CDR3 has 16 amino acids. Trimming shortened V by 4 bases and J by 6 bases, and 19 bases separated the two germline ends. This CDR3 reads CASSSLTGTPLNEQFF. CDR3 DNA sequence: TGTGCCAGCAGTTCTCTCACCGGGACACCACTCAATGAGCAGTTCTTC.

V and J are TRBV24-1 and TRBJ1-1, with TRBD1 matching over 8 bases. Trimming cost V 5 bases and J 2 bases; bases outside gene matches: 3. The V gene's germline CDR1 is KGHDR and CDR2 SFDVKD. The CDR3 consists of 14 residues. DNA for the CDR3: TGTGCCACCAGTGTACAGGGGGGTAACACTGAAGCTTTCTTT. Protein sequence: CATSVQGGNTEAFF.

J is TRBJ1-2 and V is TRBV4-1; 7 bases agree with TRBD1. The CDR3 runs to 15 residues. V lost 2 bases and J lost 4; bases outside the gene matches: 7. Per germline, CDR1 MGHRA and CDR2 YSYEKL. The CDR3 sequence: CASSQPRGLSYGYTF. CDR3 coding DNA: TGCGCCAGCAGCCAACCCAGGGGGTTGAGCTATGGCTACACCTTC.

The V and J genes are TRBV29-1 and TRBJ1-3, with D unresolved. Germline loops: CDR1 SQVTM, CDR2 ANQGSEA. Trimming took off 5 bases at V and 3 bases at J, with 11 bases between the two ends. The CDR3 has 13 amino acids. The CDR3 region is CSVSLGRGNTIYF. The DNA for the CDR3 is TGCAGCGTTTCTCTGGGCCGTGGAAACACCATATATTTT.

The V and J genes are TRBV6-1 and TRBJ1-2; unclear D gene. The CDR3 covers 13 residues. Germline-derived CDR1 and CDR2 are MNHNS and SASEGT. V gave up 3 bases and J gave up 6 bases, with 11 bases separating them. Here the CDR3 DNA reads TGTGCCAGCAGTGATTTCCCCTCCGATGGCTACACCTTC. Translated, it gives CASSDFPSDGYTF.

The V gene is TRBV27, the J gene TRBJ1-1, with D uncertain. Germline V gene lookup returns CDR1 MNHEY and CDR2 SMNVEV (reference sequence). The CDR3 consists of 13 residues. V lost 5 bases and J lost 6, with 13 bases in between. CDR3 residues: CASSTQVPSEAFF. The CDR3 nucleotides read TGTGCCAGCAGTACCCAGGTTCCATCTGAAGCTTTCTTT.

This clone was found a few times. This chain links TRBV2 with TRBJ1-2, with 8 bases aligning to TRBD1. The CDR3 is made up of 12 amino acids. V lost 5 bases to trimming and J lost 5 bases; unmatched junction nucleotides: 1. Germline V gene lookup returns CDR1 SNHLY and CDR2 FYNNEI. Written as DNA, the CDR3 is TGTGCCAGCAGTCGACAGGGGTATGGCTACACCTTC. Its protein is CASSRQGYGYTF.

The chain couples TRBV5-4 to TRBJ1-3; D might be TRBD1 (6 bases). Germline V gives CDR1 SGHNT, CDR2 YYREEE (reference sequence). The CDR3 has 16 amino acids. The V end lost 4 bases, the J end lost 0 bases, and 14 bases lay between the germline ends. The CDR3 sequence is CASSSQQGLSGNTIYF. In DNA form, the CDR3 reads TGTGCCAGCAGCAGTCAACAGGGCCTCTCTGGAAACACCATATATTTT.

The chain uses TRBV2 and TRBJ2-7, with a weak D call TRBD2 (6 bases). Trimming took off 7 bases at V and 3 bases at J, with 13 bases between the two ends. This CDR3 contains 13 residues. The germline CDR1 and CDR2 sequences are SNHLY and FYNNEI. In DNA, the CDR3 is TGTGCCAGCAAGAGGGTGGGGGGCTACGAGCAGTACTTC. Translating gives CASKRVGGYEQYF.

This clone was recorded only once. V usage is TRBV7-9 and J usage is TRBJ1-5; D not resolved. V lost 1 base, J lost 6 bases, and 7 bases lay in between. Germline CDR1 and CDR2: SEHNR and FQNEAQ (reference sequence). CDR3 size: 13 residues. CDR3 bases: TGTGCCAGCAGCTTAGGGAGATCTCAGCCCCAGCATTTT. Residues: CASSLGRSQPQHF. Based on the CDR3 plus reference TRBV7-9 and TRBJ1-5, the full variable domain is DTGVSQNPRHKITKRGQNVTFRCDPISEHNRLYWYRQTLGQGPEFLTYFQNEAQLEKSRLLSDRFSAERPKGSFSTLEIQRTEQGDSAMYLCASSLGRSQPQHFGDGTRLSIL.

This sequence joins TRBV7-2 and TRBJ2-7; 9 nucleotides match TRBD1. The trim removed 4 bases at V and 6 bases at J, leaving 10 bases unmatched. Germline V gene sequence: CDR1 SGHTA, CDR2 FQGNSA. The CDR3 runs to 15 residues. The CDR3 here is CASSSFGTGTSEQYF. CDR3 nucleotide sequence: TGTGCCAGCAGCTCGTTTGGGACAGGGACCTCCGAGCAGTACTTC.

The chain has TRBV6-5 and TRBJ1-5, with D perhaps matching TRBD1 (5 bases). The CDR3 has 13 residues. V lost 5 bases and J lost 9, with 14 bases in between. CDR1 is MNHEY, CDR2 SVGAGI, per germline. The CDR3 nucleotides read TGTGCCAGCAGTCATCAGGGCGCGGCGCCCCAGCATTTT. Its protein is CASSHQGAAPQHF.

The chain combines TRBV28 with TRBJ1-5; perhaps TRBD1 as D (5 bases). Deletions cut 3 bases from V and 3 bases from J, with 21 bases between. CDR1 and CDR2 (germline): MDHEN, SYDVKM. The CDR3 has 18 amino acids. The DNA for the CDR3 is TGTGCCAGCAGTTTGAGGATGGGCACGCGGGGGATCAATCAGCCCCAGCATTTT. Translating gives CASSLRMGTRGINQPQHF.

The chain recombines TRBV7-3 with TRBJ1-2, with a possible D match to TRBD1 (5 bases). Per germline, CDR1 SGHTA and CDR2 FQGTGA. Deletions cut 6 bases from V and 8 bases from J, with 13 bases between. This CDR3 is 12 amino acids long. The CDR3 coding sequence is TGTGCCAGCAGTCCTCAGGGAACCGGCTACACCTTC. Amino acid sequence: CASSPQGTGYTF.

The J gene is TRBJ2-7, the V gene TRBV10-3, with unresolved D. Germline values: CDR1 ENHRY, CDR2 SYGVKD. V gave up 6 bases and J gave up 2 bases, with 26 bases separating them. The CDR3 contains 18 residues. Here the CDR3 reads CAIRSGQTVRGDAYEQYF. The CDR3 coding sequence is TGTGCCATCAGATCGGGTCAAACGGTTCGAGGAGACGCCTACGAGCAGTACTTC.

V gene TRBV19 combines with J gene TRBJ2-1; 11 bases fit TRBD2. The CDR3 length is 15 residues. Germline V gene sequence: CDR1 LNHDA, CDR2 SQIVND (reference sequence). V dropped 6 bases and J dropped 4; count of bases not matched to a gene: 5. The CDR3 is CASRPIAGGYNEQFF. In DNA form, the CDR3 reads TGTGCCAGTAGGCCGATAGCGGGAGGGTACAATGAGCAGTTCTTC.